What follows are 5 T cell receptor beta chains derived from one specimen sequenced in a study of T cells after yellow fever vaccination (dated by TCRdb to about 2019). Reading the label with the study, this specimen's treatment or condition is: live attenuated yellow fever vaccine strain. Receptor libraries were prepared by 5' RACE. Instrument on record: Illumina HiSeq 2500. In TCRdb, the public reads were trimmed at Q25 with fastp and aligned with MiXCR, with productive beta chains retained. Duplicate CDR3 protein sequences are folded into a single record with the most common DNA and genes. The sample table records around 590,000 distinct CDR3 sequences; 9% to 15% of these occur just once. The ten top clones hold under 15% of the sample. The material was PBMCs, obtained on the day of the yellow fever booster vaccination. All receptors come from a man younger than 45 who received the YFV17D yellow fever vaccine.

In this sample, this clonotype turned up a few times. This chain joins TRBV4-3 and TRBJ1-5; a possible D gene is TRBD1 (5 bases). Per the germline V gene, CDR1 is LGHNA and CDR2 is YSLEER. The CDR3 totals 16 residues. Trimming took off 1 base at V and 1 base at J, with 11 bases between the two ends. The chain's CDR3 is CASSQVRGLSNQPQHF. CDR3 sequence (DNA): TGCGCCAGCAGCCAAGTCCGGGGCTTAAGCAATCAGCCCCAGCATTTT.

This sequence joins TRBV5-1 and TRBJ1-4; the D gene is possibly TRBD1 (5 bases). Germline V gene lookup returns CDR1 SGHRS and CDR2 YFSETQ. The CDR3 spans 13 residues. Between the trimmed V and J ends, which lost 4 bases and 8 bases, there was a span of 12 bases. CDR3 protein: CASSPSREEKLFF. The DNA for the CDR3 is TGCGCCAGCAGCCCGAGCAGGGAGGAAAAACTGTTTTTT.

This clonotype was detected a few times. The rearrangement links TRBV7-2 to TRBJ1-1, with 7 bases identical to TRBD1. Looked up from germline, CDR1 is SGHTA and CDR2 is FQGNSA. The CDR3 runs to 14 residues. V lost 4 bases and J lost 10; bases outside the gene matches: 12. The CDR3 reads CASSSQTGIGGAFF. CDR3 coding DNA: TGTGCCAGCAGCTCACAGACAGGGATCGGAGGAGCTTTCTTT.

V and J are TRBV25-1 and TRBJ1-2, with a weak D call TRBD1 (6 bases). Germline loops: CDR1 MGHDK, CDR2 SYGVNS. CDR3 size: 13 residues. The ends were cut back, 8 bases at V and 4 bases at J, with 14 bases in the middle. The CDR3 nucleotides are TGTGCCAGCGGGGATACAGGGATCTATGGCTACACCTTC. As protein: CASGDTGIYGYTF.

The V call is TRBV10-3, the J call TRBJ2-3; D gene unclear. Germline CDR1 ENHRY, CDR2 SYGVKD. The length of the CDR3 is 12 residues. Trimming took off 7 bases at V and 6 bases at J, with 11 bases between the two ends. CDR3 DNA: TGTGCCATCACTAACCAAGACGATACGCAGTATTTT. Residues: CAITNQDDTQYF.